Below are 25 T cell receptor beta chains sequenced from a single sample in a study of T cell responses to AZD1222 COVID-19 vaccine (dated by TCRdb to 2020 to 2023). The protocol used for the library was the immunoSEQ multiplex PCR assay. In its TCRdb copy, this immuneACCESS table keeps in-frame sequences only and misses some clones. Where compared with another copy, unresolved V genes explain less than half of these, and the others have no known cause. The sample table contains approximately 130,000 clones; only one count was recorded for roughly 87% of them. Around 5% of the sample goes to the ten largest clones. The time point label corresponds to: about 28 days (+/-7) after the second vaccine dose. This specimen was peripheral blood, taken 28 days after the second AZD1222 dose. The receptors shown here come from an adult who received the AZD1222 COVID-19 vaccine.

CDR3 in amino acids: CASSTDRSDSPLHF. CDR3 coding DNA: TGTGCCAGCAGCACGGACAGGTCGGATTCACCCCTCCACTTT. The rearrangement uses TRBV6-5 and TRBJ1-6; TRBD1 matches 7 bases. Trimming removed 6 bases from V and 8 bases from J; junction bases left unmatched: 7. CDR1 MNHEY and CDR2 SVGAGI come from the germline V gene. The CDR3 is 14 residues long.

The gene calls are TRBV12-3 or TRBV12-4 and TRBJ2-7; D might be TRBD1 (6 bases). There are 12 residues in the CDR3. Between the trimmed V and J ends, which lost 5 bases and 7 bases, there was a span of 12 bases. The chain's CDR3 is CASSRQALEQYF. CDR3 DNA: TGTGCCAGCAGTCGACAGGCCTTGGAGCAGTACTTC.

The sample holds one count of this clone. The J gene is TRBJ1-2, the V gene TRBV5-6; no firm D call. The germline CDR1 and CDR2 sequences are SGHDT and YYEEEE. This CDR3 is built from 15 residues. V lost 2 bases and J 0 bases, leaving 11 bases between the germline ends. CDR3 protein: CASSFLAFANYGYTF. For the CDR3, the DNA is TGTGCCAGCAGCTTTTTGGCGTTCGCTAACTATGGCTACACCTTC.

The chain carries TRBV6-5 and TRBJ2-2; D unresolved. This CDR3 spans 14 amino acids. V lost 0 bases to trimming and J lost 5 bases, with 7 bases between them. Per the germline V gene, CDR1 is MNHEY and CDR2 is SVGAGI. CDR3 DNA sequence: TGTGCCAGCAGTTACTCCCCTACGACCGGGGAGCTGTTTTTT. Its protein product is CASSYSPTTGELFF.

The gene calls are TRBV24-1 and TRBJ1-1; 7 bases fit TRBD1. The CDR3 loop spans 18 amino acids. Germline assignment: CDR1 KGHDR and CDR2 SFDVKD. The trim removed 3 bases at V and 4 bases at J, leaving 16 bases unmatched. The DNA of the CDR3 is TGTGCCACCAGTGATCTTCTGGATTCGGGGCAGGGGGGCACTGAAGCTTTCTTT. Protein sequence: CATSDLLDSGQGGTEAFF.

The CDR3 loop reads CATSRTTDGTKQYF. CDR3 in DNA: TGTGCCACCAGCAGAACAACAGACGGGACTAAGCAGTACTTC. This sequence joins TRBV15 and TRBJ2-7, with TRBD2 matching over 7 bases. Germline CDR1 reads LNHNV; CDR2 reads YYDKDF (reference sequence). J lost 8 bases, V lost 2 bases, and 9 bases had no gene match. The CDR3 loop spans 14 amino acids.

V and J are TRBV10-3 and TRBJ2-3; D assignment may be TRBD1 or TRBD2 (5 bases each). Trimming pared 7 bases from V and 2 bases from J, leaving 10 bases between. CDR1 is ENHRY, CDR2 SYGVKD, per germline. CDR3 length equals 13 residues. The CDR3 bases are TGTGCCATCACTAACGGGGCCACAGATACGCAGTATTTT. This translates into CAITNGATDTQYF.

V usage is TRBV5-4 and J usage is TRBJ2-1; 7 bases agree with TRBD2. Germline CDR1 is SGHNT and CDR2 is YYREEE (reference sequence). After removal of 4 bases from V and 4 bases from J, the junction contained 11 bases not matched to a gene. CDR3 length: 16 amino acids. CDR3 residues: CASSQSLAGDYNEQFF. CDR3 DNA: TGTGCCAGCAGCCAATCCTTAGCGGGCGATTACAATGAGCAGTTCTTC.

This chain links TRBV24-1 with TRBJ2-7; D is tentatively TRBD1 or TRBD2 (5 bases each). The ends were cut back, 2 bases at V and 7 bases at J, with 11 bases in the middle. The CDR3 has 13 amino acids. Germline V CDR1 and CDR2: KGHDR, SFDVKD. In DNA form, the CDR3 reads TGTGCCACCAGTGATTCCGGGGCGCGTGAGCAGTACTTC. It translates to CATSDSGAREQYF.

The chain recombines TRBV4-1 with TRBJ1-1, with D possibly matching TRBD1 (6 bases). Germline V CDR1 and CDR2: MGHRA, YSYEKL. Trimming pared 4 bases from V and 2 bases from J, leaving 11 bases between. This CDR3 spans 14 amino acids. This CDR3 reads CASSRGQLNTEAFF. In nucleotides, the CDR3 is TGCGCCAGCAGCCGAGGACAGCTAAACACTGAAGCTTTCTTT.

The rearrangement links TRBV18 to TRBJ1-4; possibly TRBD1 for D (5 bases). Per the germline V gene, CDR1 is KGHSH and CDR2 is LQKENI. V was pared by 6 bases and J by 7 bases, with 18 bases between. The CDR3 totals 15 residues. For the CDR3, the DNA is TGTGCCAGCTCCCCTCCCGGGACCACGGGTGAAAAACTGTTTTTT. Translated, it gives CASSPPGTTGEKLFF.

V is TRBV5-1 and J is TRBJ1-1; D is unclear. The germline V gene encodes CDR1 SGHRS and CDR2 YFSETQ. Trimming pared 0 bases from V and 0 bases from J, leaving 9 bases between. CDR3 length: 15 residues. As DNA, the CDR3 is TGCGCCAGCAGCTTGGTCGACCTCATGAACACTGAAGCTTTCTTT. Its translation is CASSLVDLMNTEAFF.

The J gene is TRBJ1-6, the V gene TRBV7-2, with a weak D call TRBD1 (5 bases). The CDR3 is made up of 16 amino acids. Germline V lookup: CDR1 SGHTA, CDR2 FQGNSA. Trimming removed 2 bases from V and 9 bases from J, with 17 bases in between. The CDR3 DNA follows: TGTGCCAGCAGCTTATTAGGATACGGAAGGGGTTCACCCCTCCACTTT. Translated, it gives CASSLLGYGRGSPLHF.

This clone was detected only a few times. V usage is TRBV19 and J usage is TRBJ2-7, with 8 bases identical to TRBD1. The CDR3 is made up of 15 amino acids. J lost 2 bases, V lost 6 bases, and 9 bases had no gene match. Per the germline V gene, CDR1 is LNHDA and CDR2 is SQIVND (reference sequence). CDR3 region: CASSRPGQVAYEQYF. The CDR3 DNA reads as TGTGCCAGTAGCCGGCCGGGACAGGTTGCCTACGAGCAGTACTTC.

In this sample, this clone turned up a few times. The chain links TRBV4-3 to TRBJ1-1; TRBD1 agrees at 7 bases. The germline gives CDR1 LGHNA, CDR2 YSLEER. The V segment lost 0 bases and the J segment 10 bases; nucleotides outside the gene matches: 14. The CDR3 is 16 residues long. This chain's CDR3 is CASSQDRSRAGGLAFF. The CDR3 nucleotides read TGCGCCAGCAGCCAAGATCGTTCTCGGGCAGGGGGTTTAGCTTTCTTT.

The CDR3 nucleotides are TGCGCCAGCAGCTTGGCCGCTTCCTACAATGAGCAGTTCTTC. It translates to CASSLAASYNEQFF. This rearrangement joins TRBV5-1 to TRBJ2-1; D uncertain. Trimming removed 0 bases from V and 1 base from J, with 5 bases in between. This CDR3 region has 14 residues. Germline CDR1 reads SGHRS; CDR2 reads YFSETQ.

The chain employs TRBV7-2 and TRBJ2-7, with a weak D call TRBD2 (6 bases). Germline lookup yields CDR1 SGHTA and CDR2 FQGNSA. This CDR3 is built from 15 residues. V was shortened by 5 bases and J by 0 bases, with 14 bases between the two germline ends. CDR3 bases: TGTGCCAGCAGCCGTGTCGGTAGCGGCTCCTACGAGCAGTACTTC. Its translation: CASSRVGSGSYEQYF.

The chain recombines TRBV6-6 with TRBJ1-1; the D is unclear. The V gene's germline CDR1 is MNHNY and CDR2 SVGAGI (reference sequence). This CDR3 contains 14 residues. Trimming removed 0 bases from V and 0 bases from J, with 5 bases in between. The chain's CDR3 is CASSYSRMNTEAFF. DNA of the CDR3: TGTGCCAGCAGTTACTCGAGAATGAACACTGAAGCTTTCTTT.

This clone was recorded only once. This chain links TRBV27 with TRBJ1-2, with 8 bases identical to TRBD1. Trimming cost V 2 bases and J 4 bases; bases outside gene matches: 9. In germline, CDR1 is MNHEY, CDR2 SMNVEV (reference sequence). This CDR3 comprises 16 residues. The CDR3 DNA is TGTGCCAGCAGTTTAAGGACAGGGAGTTCTAGCTATGGCTACACCTTC. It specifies CASSLRTGSSSYGYTF.

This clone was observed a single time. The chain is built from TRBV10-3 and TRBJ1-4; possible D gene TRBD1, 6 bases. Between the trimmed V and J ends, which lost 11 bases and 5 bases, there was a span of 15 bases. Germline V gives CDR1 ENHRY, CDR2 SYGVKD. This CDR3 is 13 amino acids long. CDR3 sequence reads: CAVQQGLNEKLFF. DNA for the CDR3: TGTGCCGTCCAACAGGGCTTAAATGAAAAACTGTTTTTT.

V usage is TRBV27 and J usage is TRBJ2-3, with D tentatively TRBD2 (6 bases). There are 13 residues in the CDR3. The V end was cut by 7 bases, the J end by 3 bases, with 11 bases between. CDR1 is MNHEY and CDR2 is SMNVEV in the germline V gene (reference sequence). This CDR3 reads CASKTGGTDTQYF. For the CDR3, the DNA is TGTGCCAGCAAGACCGGAGGGACAGATACGCAGTATTTT.

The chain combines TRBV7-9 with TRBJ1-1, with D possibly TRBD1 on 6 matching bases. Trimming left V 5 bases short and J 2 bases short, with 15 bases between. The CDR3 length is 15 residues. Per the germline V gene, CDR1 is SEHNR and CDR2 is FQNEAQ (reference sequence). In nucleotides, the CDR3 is TGTGCCAGCAGCCCGGCCCCACAGGGTAACACTGAAGCTTTCTTT. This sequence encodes CASSPAPQGNTEAFF.

The CDR3 here is CASSYSGRGQHQPQHF. The CDR3 DNA follows: TGTGCCAGCAGTTACTCAGGCAGGGGGCAGCATCAGCCCCAGCATTTT. The chain joins TRBV6-2 or TRBV6-3 to TRBJ1-5, with 8 bases identical to TRBD1. With V trimmed by 0 bases and J by 5 bases, 6 bases remained unmatched. Germline CDR1 MNHEY, CDR2 SVGEGT. The CDR3 runs to 16 residues.

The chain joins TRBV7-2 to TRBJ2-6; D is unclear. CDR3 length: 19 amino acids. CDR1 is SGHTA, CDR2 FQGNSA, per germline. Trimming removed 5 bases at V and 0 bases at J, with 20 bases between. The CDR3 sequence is CASSKRLLSLFSGANVLTF. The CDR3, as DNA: TGTGCCAGCAGCAAAAGACTCCTCAGCCTCTTCTCTGGGGCCAACGTCCTGACTTTC.

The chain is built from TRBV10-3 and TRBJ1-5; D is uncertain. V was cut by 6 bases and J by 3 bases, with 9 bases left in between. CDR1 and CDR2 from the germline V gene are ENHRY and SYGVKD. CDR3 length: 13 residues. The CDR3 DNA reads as TGTGCCATCAGCATAGGGAACAATCAGCCCCAGCATTTT. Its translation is CAISIGNNQPQHF.